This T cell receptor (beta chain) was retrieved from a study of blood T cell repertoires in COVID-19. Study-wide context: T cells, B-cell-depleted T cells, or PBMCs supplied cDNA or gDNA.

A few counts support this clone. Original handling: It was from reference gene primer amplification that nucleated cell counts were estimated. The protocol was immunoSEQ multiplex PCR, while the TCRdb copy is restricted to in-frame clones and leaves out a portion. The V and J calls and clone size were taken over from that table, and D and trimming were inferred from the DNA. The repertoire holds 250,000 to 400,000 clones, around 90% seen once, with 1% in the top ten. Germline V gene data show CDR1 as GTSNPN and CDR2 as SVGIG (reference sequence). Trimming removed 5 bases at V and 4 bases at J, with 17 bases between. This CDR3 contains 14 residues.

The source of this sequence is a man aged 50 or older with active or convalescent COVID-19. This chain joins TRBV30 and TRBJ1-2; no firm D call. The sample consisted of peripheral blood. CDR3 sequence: CAWHQQLSLYGYTF. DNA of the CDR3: TGTGCCTGGCACCAGCAACTATCCCTCTATGGCTACACCTTC.